This T cell receptor (beta chain) was sequenced in a study of long-term antiretroviral therapy in people with HIV. This CDR3 is built from 15 residues. V was pared by 1 base and J by 4 bases, with 13 bases between. Germline V gene lookup returns CDR1 MNHNS and CDR2 SASEGT. This was the immunoSEQ v3.0 assay at survey level. Libraries were prepared by immunoSEQ multiplex PCR; TCRdb keeps only in-frame clonotypes and omits some of them. The sample holds 20,000 to 25,000 clones; around 83% are singletons and the top ten take around 6%. This clone has a single count. Inclusion required at least two post-ART and at least one pre-ART PBMC samples.

This receptor was taken from a woman aged 30 to 39 with HIV. The chain has TRBV6-1 and TRBJ1-2; unclear D gene. The sample was unsorted PBMCs, taken 0.2 years after starting antiretroviral therapy. This chain's CDR3 is CASSEGAVGPYGYTF. CDR3 nucleotide sequence: TGTGCCAGCAGTGAAGGGGCGGTAGGGCCCTATGGCTACACCTTC.